This is a list of T cell receptor beta chains from one sample in a study of T-cell reconstitution after alpha-beta-depleted transplantation in children. TCRdb ran MiXCR on the PCR reads and lists one entry per CDR3 protein. The sample lists 450,000 to 600,000 distinct CDR3 sequences, around a third occurring once. Sequenced material: PBMCs from the stem cell graft donor, taken from the stem cell graft. These receptors all stem from a human donor who donated a stem cell graft to a child with aplastic anemia. Each CDR3 is given with its conserved first and last residue. A D gene is named only where the DNA matches it firmly. Expanded clones get a size class; other rows say once, few or many, or leave the size out.

>TRBV28|TRBJ1-1|NA|few
TGTGCCAGCAGGGCCAGCACTGAAGCTTTCTTT
CASRASTEAFF
>TRBV19|TRBJ2-7|TRBD1|NA
TGTGCCAGTAGCCCGGGACAGGGGGCTTTCGAGCAGTACTTC
CASSPGQGAFEQYF
>TRBV7-8|TRBJ1-2|NA|NA
TGTGCCAGCAGCTTAGTAGAAGGGCACTTCTATGGCTACACCTTC
CASSLVEGHFYGYTF
>TRBV14|TRBJ2-1|TRBD2|NA
TGTGCCAGCAGCCAGGTGTTACGGGAGGGGCGGTTCTTC
CASSQVLREGRFF
>TRBV6-2/TRBV6-3|TRBJ2-5|TRBD2|NA
TGTGCCAGCATCCGCGGGAGAAGCGAGACCCAGTACTTC
CASIRGRSETQYF
>TRBV19|TRBJ2-7|NA|NA
TGTGCCAGTAGTATAGTACCGGGGAGCTCCTACGAGCAGTACTTC
CASSIVPGSSYEQYF
>TRBV6-5|TRBJ2-1|NA|NA
TGTGCCAGCAGTGGTGACCCCAATGAGCAGTTCTTC
CASSGDPNEQFF
>TRBV21-1|TRBJ1-1|NA|NA
TGTGCCACGGGGACAGGGTGGGGCGAAGCTTTCTTT
CATGTGWGEAFF
>TRBV5-1|TRBJ2-2|NA|few
TGCGCCAGCAGCCAACGTACACAGGGTACCGGGGAGCTGTTTTTT
CASSQRTQGTGELFF
>TRBV15|TRBJ2-7|TRBD1|NA
TGTGCCACCAGTAGACCGGGACAGGGAACCCACGAGCAGTACTTC
CATSRPGQGTHEQYF
>TRBV20-1|TRBJ2-1|NA|NA
TGCAGTGCTAGAGATCGACTTAACAATGAGCAGTTCTTC
CSARDRLNNEQFF
>TRBV7-3|TRBJ2-3|NA|NA
TGTGCCAGCAGCCCCTTGAACGGCTATACGCAGTATTTT
CASSPLNGYTQYF
>TRBV29-1|TRBJ1-1|TRBD1|NA
TGCAGCGTTAGTAGGACAGGGGGAGAGGGTGAAGCTTTCTTT
CSVSRTGGEGEAFF
>TRBV12-3/TRBV12-4|TRBJ2-7|TRBD1|NA
TGTGCCAGCACCGAACAGCGGACAGGCTACGAGCAGTACTTC
CASTEQRTGYEQYF
>TRBV12-3/TRBV12-4|TRBJ1-2|TRBD1|few
TGTGCCAGCAGGTCGACAGGGTCCTATGGCTACACCTTC
CASRSTGSYGYTF
>TRBV15|TRBJ2-5|NA|NA
TGTGCCACCACAAAGGGCACCGTCCAAGAGACCCAGTACTTC
CATTKGTVQETQYF
>TRBV4-3|TRBJ2-1|TRBD2|few
TGCGCCAGCAGCCAAGGGGAGGGGACTTACAATGAGCAGTTCTTC
CASSQGEGTYNEQFF
>TRBV5-1|TRBJ2-1|NA|few
TGCGCCAGCAGCGAGGGAGGCCCTTCCTACAATGAGCAGTTCTTC
CASSEGGPSYNEQFF
>TRBV27|TRBJ2-1|NA|many
TGTGCCAGCAGTCCCACCGCGGGGGCTAAGCAGTTCTTC
CASSPTAGAKQFF
>TRBV5-1|TRBJ2-5|NA|NA
TGCGCCAGCAGCCCTTCCCCGGAGACCCAGTACTTC
CASSPSPETQYF
>TRBV6-2/TRBV6-3|TRBJ1-1|NA|NA
TGTGCCAGCAGTTACAGTCGCACTGAAGCTTTCTTT
CASSYSRTEAFF
>TRBV18|TRBJ1-1|NA|few
TGTGCCAGCTCACCAGCGCTGACCATGAACACTGAAGCTTTCTTT
CASSPALTMNTEAFF
>TRBV30|TRBJ2-2|NA|NA
TGTGCCAGTGACTTGTTCGCGAACACCGGGGAGCTGTTTTTT
CASDLFANTGELFF
>TRBV7-8|TRBJ2-1|NA|NA
TGTGCCAGCAGCCTGATTGGTAGGACAGTATACAATGAGCAGTTCTTC
CASSLIGRTVYNEQFF
>TRBV7-9|TRBJ1-4|TRBD1|NA
TGTGCCAGCAGCTTACTCGACAGGGGGCGCAATGAAAAACTGTTTTTT
CASSLLDRGRNEKLFF
>TRBV20-1|TRBJ2-1|NA|NA
TGCAGTGCCTCGGAGGAGGCGGGATGGTACAATGAGCAGTTCTTC
CSASEEAGWYNEQFF
>TRBV20-1|TRBJ2-3|NA|NA
TGCAGTGCTAGGGGCGGCGCCCCAGATACGCAGTATTTT
CSARGGAPDTQYF
>TRBV30|TRBJ1-2|NA|NA
TGTGCCTGGAGTGTAGAGCGGTATGGCTATGGCTACACCTTC
CAWSVERYGYGYTF
>TRBV20-1|TRBJ2-7|NA|NA
TGCAGCCCTAGTCTGGGGTTCGAGCAGTACTTC
CSPSLGFEQYF
>TRBV24-1|TRBJ2-1|TRBD1|few
TGTGCCACCAGTGTGGGCGGACAGGGGAGAGGGAATGAGCAGTTCTTC
CATSVGGQGRGNEQFF
>TRBV5-6|TRBJ1-4|NA|NA
TGTGCCAGCAGCCCTACACAAGCAACTAATGAAAAACTGTTTTTT
CASSPTQATNEKLFF
>TRBV30|TRBJ1-3|NA|NA
TGTGCCTGGAGTCCCGGACACAGGAGCTCTGGAAACACCATATATTTT
CAWSPGHRSSGNTIYF
>TRBV10-3|TRBJ2-1|TRBD2|few
TGTGCCATCAGTGCCGAACTAGCGGGAGGTGGTAATGAGCAGTTCTTC
CAISAELAGGGNEQFF
>TRBV19|TRBJ2-3|NA|NA
TGTGCCAGTAGTCACAGAGGGCAGGCGGCCAGGGATACGCAGTATTTT
CASSHRGQAARDTQYF
>TRBV7-2|TRBJ2-5|NA|many
TGTGCCAGCAGCTCCGGGACAAAAGAGACCCAGTACTTC
CASSSGTKETQYF
>TRBV30|TRBJ1-5|NA|NA
TGTGCCTGGAGTGTAGGGGGACAAGTTCAGCCCCAGCATTTT
CAWSVGGQVQPQHF
>TRBV12-3/TRBV12-4|TRBJ1-5|NA|few
TGTGCCAGCAGTACCCAGAGGCATCAGCCCCAGCATTTT
CASSTQRHQPQHF
>TRBV29-1|TRBJ2-7|TRBD1|NA
TGCAGCGTATTAGGACAGGGGGCTGCAGCCAGTTGGGAGCAGTACTTC
CSVLGQGAAASWEQYF
>TRBV11-2|TRBJ2-5|NA|NA
TGTGCCAGCAGCTTAAATCCCGGACTGGAGGGGACCCAGTACTTC
CASSLNPGLEGTQYF
>TRBV27|TRBJ1-1|NA|NA
TGTGCCAGCATGCGAGCGTCTAGCACTGAAGCTTTCTTT
CASMRASSTEAFF
>TRBV12-3/TRBV12-4|TRBJ1-3|NA|NA
TGTGCCAGCAGTTTCAGGACGGGAGCTCCCTCTGGAAACACCATATATTTT
CASSFRTGAPSGNTIYF
>TRBV4-3|TRBJ1-1|NA|NA
TGCGCCAGCAGGCCCGCTCCTCAGGAAAACACTGAAGCTTTCTTT
CASRPAPQENTEAFF
>TRBV7-2|TRBJ2-1|NA|NA
TGTGCCAGCAGCCCCGGAGGGGGACTGGATTACAATGAGCAGTTCTTC
CASSPGGGLDYNEQFF
>TRBV7-9|TRBJ1-3|TRBD1|few
TGTGCCAGCAGCCCTACACAGGGGTATGGAAACACCATATATTTT
CASSPTQGYGNTIYF
>TRBV21-1|TRBJ2-1|NA|few
TGTGCCAGCAGAAAGGGAGCGGGGGCCACCTACAATGAGCAGTTCTTC
CASRKGAGATYNEQFF
>TRBV20-1|TRBJ1-2|NA|NA
TGCAGTGCTAGAGAGGGGGACGACAGGTTATTATACTATGGCTACACCTTC
CSAREGDDRLLYYGYTF